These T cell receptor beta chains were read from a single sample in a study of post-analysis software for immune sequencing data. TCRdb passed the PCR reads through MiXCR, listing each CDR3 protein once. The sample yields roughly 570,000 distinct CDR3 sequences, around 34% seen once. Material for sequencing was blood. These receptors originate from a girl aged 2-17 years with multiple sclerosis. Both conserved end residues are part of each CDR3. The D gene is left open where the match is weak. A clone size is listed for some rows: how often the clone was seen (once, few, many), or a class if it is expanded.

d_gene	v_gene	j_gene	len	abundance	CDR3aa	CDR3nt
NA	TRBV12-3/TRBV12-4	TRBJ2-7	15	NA	CASSLWQHPSYEQYF	TGTGCCAGCAGTTTATGGCAGCATCCCTCCTACGAGCAGTACTTC
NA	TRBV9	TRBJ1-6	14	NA	CASSDGQGNSPLHF	TGTGCCAGCAGCGATGGCCAGGGAAATTCACCCCTCCACTTT
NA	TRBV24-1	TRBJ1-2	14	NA	CATSEGHSVYGYTF	TGTGCCACCAGTGAGGGACACTCAGTCTATGGCTACACCTTC
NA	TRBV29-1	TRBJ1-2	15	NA	CSAKVRGGGSDGYTF	TGCAGTGCTAAAGTACGCGGCGGGGGCTCTGATGGCTACACCTTC
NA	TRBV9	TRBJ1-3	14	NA	CASSVTDSGNTIYF	TGTGCCAGCAGCGTAACAGACTCTGGAAACACCATATATTTT
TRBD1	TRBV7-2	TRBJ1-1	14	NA	CASGQGTRTLEAFF	TGTGCCAGCGGACAGGGGACACGAACACTCGAAGCTTTCTTT
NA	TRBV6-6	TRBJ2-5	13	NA	CASRSVGRETQYF	TGTGCCAGCAGGTCTGTGGGAAGGGAGACCCAGTACTTC
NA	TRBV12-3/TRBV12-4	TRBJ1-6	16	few	CASSLRRLGFGSPLHF	TGTGCCAGCAGTTTACGCAGGTTGGGGTTTGGTTCACCCCTCCACTTT
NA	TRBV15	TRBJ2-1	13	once	CATRGGSRHNEFF	TGTGCCACCAGAGGGGGAAGTAGACATAACGAGTTCTTC
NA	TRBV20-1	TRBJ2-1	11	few	CSARDLDSQFF	TGCAGTGCTAGAGATTTGGACTCGCAGTTCTTC
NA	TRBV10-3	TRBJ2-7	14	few	CAIRGDMRGYEQYF	TGTGCCATCAGGGGGGACATGAGGGGGTACGAGCAGTACTTC
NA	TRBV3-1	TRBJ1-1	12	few	CASAGLNTEAFF	TGTGCCAGTGCAGGTCTGAACACTGAAGCTTTCTTT
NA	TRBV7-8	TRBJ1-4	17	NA	CASSLQGFGSTNEKLFF	TGTGCCAGCAGCTTACAGGGCTTCGGCTCAACTAATGAAAAACTGTTTTTT
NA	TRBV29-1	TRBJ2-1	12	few	CSVGQAGGEQFF	TGCAGCGTTGGCCAGGCCGGGGGTGAGCAGTTCTTC
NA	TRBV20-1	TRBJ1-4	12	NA	CSASTTGPEVFF	TGCAGTGCCTCCACTACAGGGCCTGAGGTGTTTTTT
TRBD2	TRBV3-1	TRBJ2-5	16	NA	CASSQEGGGSQETQYF	TGTGCCAGCAGCCAAGAGGGGGGGGGGAGTCAAGAGACCCAGTACTTC
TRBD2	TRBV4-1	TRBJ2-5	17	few	CASSPSYSGDTQETQYF	TGCGCCAGCAGCCCAAGTTACAGCGGGGATACGCAAGAGACCCAGTACTTC
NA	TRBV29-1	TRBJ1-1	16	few	CSVEGVFGEVNTEAFF	TGCAGCGTTGAGGGGGTCTTTGGGGAGGTGAACACTGAAGCTTTCTTT
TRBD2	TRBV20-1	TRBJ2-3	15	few	CSARAGAGGPDTQYF	TGCAGTGCTAGAGCAGGGGCGGGGGGACCAGATACGCAGTATTTT
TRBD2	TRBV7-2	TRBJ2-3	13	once	CASGRAPTDTQYF	TGTGCCAGTGGGAGGGCCCCCACAGATACGCAGTATTTT
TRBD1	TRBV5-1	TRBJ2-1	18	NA	CASSLTGRGPSSYNEQFF	TGCGCCAGCAGCTTGACGGGTAGGGGGCCTAGCTCCTACAATGAGCAGTTCTTC
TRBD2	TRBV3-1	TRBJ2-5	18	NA	CASSQDWASGTVGETQYF	TGTGCCAGCAGCCAAGATTGGGCTAGCGGAACAGTGGGGGAGACCCAGTACTTC
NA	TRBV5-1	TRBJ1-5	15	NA	CASSLAGQAEQPQHF	TGCGCCAGCAGCTTGGCCGGTCAGGCGGAACAGCCCCAGCATTTT
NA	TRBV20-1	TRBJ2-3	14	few	CSAHQGVGTDTQYF	TGCAGTGCCCATCAGGGCGTCGGCACAGATACGCAGTATTTT
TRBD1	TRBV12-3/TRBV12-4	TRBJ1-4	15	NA	CASRTTGVANEKLFF	TGTGCCAGCAGAACCACAGGGGTAGCTAATGAAAAACTGTTTTTT
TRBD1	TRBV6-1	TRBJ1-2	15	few	CASSQDRMVLYGYTF	TGTGCCAGCAGCCAGGACAGGATGGTGCTCTATGGCTACACCTTC
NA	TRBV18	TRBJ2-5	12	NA	CAGSPGGETQYF	TGTGCCGGCTCACCCGGAGGAGAGACCCAGTACTTC
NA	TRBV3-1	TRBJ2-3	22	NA	CASSQDSDWSHQGGASTDTQYF	TGTGCCAGCAGCCAAGATTCCGATTGGTCCCACCAGGGGGGCGCTAGCACAGATACGCAGTATTTT
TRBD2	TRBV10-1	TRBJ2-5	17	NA	CASSGTSSLAGEETQYF	TGCGCCAGCAGTGGAACATCTAGCCTAGCGGGAGAAGAGACCCAGTACTTC
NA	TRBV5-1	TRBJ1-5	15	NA	CASSLDGVSNQPQHF	TGCGCCAGCAGCTTGGATGGGGTTAGCAATCAGCCCCAGCATTTT
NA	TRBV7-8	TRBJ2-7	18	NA	CASSLKRVGDGGAYEQYF	TGTGCCAGCAGCTTAAAAAGGGTCGGGGATGGAGGGGCCTACGAGCAGTACTTC
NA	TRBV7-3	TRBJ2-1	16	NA	CASSLGSLAGGNEQFF	TGTGCCAGCAGCTTAGGATCACTAGCTGGGGGGAATGAGCAGTTCTTC
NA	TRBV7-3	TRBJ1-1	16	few	CASSLTSARMNTEAFF	TGTGCCAGCAGCTTAACGTCGGCCAGGATGAACACTGAAGCTTTCTTT
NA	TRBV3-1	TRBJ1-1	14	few	CASSQEWTNTEAFF	TGTGCCAGCAGCCAAGAATGGACGAACACTGAAGCTTTCTTT
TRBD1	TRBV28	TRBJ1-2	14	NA	CASTLGQGTYGYTF	TGTGCCAGCACCCTAGGACAGGGGACCTATGGCTACACCTTC
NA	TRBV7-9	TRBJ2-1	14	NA	CASSSPGTRDEQFF	TGTGCCAGCAGCTCTCCGGGGACTCGGGATGAGCAGTTCTTC
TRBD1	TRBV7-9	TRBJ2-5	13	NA	CASSWGTGTTQYF	TGTGCCAGCAGCTGGGGGACAGGGACGACCCAGTACTTC
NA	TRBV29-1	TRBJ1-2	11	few	CSVGVDYGYTF	TGCAGCGTCGGGGTGGATTATGGCTACACCTTC
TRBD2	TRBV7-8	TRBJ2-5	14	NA	CASSFRTSLETQYF	TGTGCCAGCAGCTTTAGGACTAGCTTGGAGACCCAGTACTTC
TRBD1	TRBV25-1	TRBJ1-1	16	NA	CASSAYRGFGNTEAFF	TGTGCCAGCAGTGCATACAGGGGGTTCGGGAACACTGAAGCTTTCTTT
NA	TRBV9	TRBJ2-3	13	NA	CASSVGPTDTQYF	TGTGCCAGCAGCGTAGGACCAACAGATACGCAGTATTTT
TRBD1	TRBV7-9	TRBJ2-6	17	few	CASSLANRGAGANVLTF	TGTGCCAGCAGCTTAGCCAACAGGGGAGCTGGGGCCAACGTCCTGACTTTC
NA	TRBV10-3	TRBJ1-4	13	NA	CAISERANEKLFF	TGTGCCATCAGTGAGCGTGCTAATGAAAAACTGTTTTTT
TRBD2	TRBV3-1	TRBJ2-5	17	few	CASSQFQRGTLQETQYF	TGTGCCAGCAGCCAATTCCAGCGGGGGACCCTCCAAGAGACCCAGTACTTC
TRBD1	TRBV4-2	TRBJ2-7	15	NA	CASSQGQGTTYEQYF	TGTGCCAGCAGCCAAGGACAGGGAACTACCTACGAGCAGTACTTC
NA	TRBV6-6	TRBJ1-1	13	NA	CAVSGGENTEAFF	TGTGCCGTTAGCGGGGGGGAGAACACTGAAGCTTTCTTT
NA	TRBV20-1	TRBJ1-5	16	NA	CSAINRDSYSNQPQHF	TGCAGTGCTATAAACCGGGACTCCTATAGCAATCAGCCCCAGCATTTT
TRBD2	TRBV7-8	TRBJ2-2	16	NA	CASSTQASGEAGELFF	TGTGCCAGCAGCACTCAGGCTAGCGGGGAAGCCGGGGAGCTGTTTTTT
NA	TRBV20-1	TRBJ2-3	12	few	CSAGGGADTQYF	TGCAGTGCTGGAGGGGGCGCAGATACGCAGTATTTT